These 13 T cell receptor beta chains came from one sample sequenced in a study of blood T cell repertoires in COVID-19. Method: immunoSEQ multiplex PCR; TCRdb's copy keeps in-frame clones and lacks some. The sample records 300,000 to 350,000 clones, 80% to 90% being singletons. The specimen was PBMCs or T cells enriched from blood (not recorded which). The source is a young man who had recovered from COVID-19.

The chain couples TRBV5-6 to TRBJ1-4, with 8 bases aligning to TRBD1. The J segment lost 4 bases and the V segment lost 3 bases, leaving 2 bases of the junction unmatched. From germline, CDR1 is SGHDT and CDR2 YYEEEE. This CDR3 spans 14 amino acids. CDR3 amino acids: CASSSTGDNEKLFF. Here the CDR3 DNA reads TGTGCCAGCAGCTCGACAGGGGATAATGAAAAACTGTTTTTT.

J is TRBJ1-2 and V is TRBV3-1 (or the pseudogene TRBV3-2); TRBD1 is a possible D gene (6 bases). Germline V gene lookup returns CDR1 LGHDT and CDR2 YNNKEL (reference sequence). V was clipped by 5 bases and J by 8 bases, with 21 bases between them. The CDR3 has 15 residues. The CDR3 is CASSATRTARGGYTF. The CDR3 nucleotides are TGTGCCAGCAGCGCCACGAGGACAGCCCGAGGGGGCTACACCTTC.

This rearrangement joins TRBV30 to TRBJ2-1; possible D gene TRBD1, 6 bases. This CDR3 has 16 residues. The ends were cut back, 0 bases at V and 7 bases at J, with 19 bases in the middle. Germline CDR1 is GTSNPN and CDR2 is SVGIG (reference sequence). CDR3 sequence reads: CAWSVSRTSRGNEQFF. In nucleotides, the CDR3 is TGTGCCTGGAGTGTAAGTCGGACGTCAAGGGGGAATGAGCAGTTCTTC.

This rearrangement joins TRBV29-1 to TRBJ2-5; maybe TRBD1 (5 bases). The CDR3 is 14 residues long. Germline values: CDR1 SQVTM, CDR2 ANQGSEA. V was pared by 0 bases and J by 1 base, with 9 bases between. The CDR3 region is CSVEDTGAQETQYF. The CDR3 nucleotides read TGCAGCGTTGAAGATACAGGCGCCCAAGAGACCCAGTACTTC.

This chain uses TRBV11-2 with TRBJ2-5; D is possibly TRBD2 (6 bases). Germline CDR1 SGHAT, CDR2 FQNNGV. V was clipped by 5 bases and J by 1 base, with 17 bases between them. CDR3 length equals 16 residues. The CDR3 nucleotides are TGTGCCAGCAGCCCTAGCGCGGGTAGCTTCCAAGAGACCCAGTACTTC. As protein: CASSPSAGSFQETQYF.

CDR3 sequence reads: CASSETNFGNTIYF. For the CDR3, the DNA is TGTGCCAGCAGTGAAACAAATTTCGGAAACACCATATATTTT. The chain couples TRBV25-1 to TRBJ1-3; no clear D gene. The CDR3 contains 14 residues. The germline gives CDR1 MGHDK, CDR2 SYGVNS. The V end lost 2 bases, the J end lost 4 bases, and 9 bases lay between the germline ends.

V is TRBV3-1 (or the pseudogene TRBV3-2) and J is TRBJ1-1; TRBD1 matches 10 bases. Germline values: CDR1 LGHDT, CDR2 YNNKEL (reference sequence). CDR3 length equals 14 residues. The trim removed 4 bases at V and 4 bases at J, leaving 3 bases unmatched. The CDR3 sequence is CASSRQGARTEAFF. The CDR3 nucleotides read TGTGCCAGCAGCCGACAGGGGGCGCGCACTGAAGCTTTCTTT.

The chain carries TRBV4-3 and TRBJ1-2, with D possibly matching TRBD1 (5 bases). This CDR3 region has 15 residues. Per germline, CDR1 LGHNA and CDR2 YSLEER. With 1 base removed from V and 4 bases from J, the gap between germline ends came to 13 bases. CDR3 in amino acids: CASSQGPGVVYGYTF. DNA of the CDR3: TGCGCCAGCAGCCAAGGACCGGGGGTCGTCTATGGCTACACCTTC.

The chain joins TRBV7-2 to TRBJ2-3, with 7 bases identical to TRBD1. Germline values: CDR1 SGHTA, CDR2 FQGNSA. The CDR3 length is 16 residues. Losses at the gene ends were 2 bases for V and 1 base for J; bases not matched to a gene: 6. The CDR3 protein is CASSLYRGSGTDTQYF. The CDR3 coding sequence is TGTGCCAGCAGCTTATACAGGGGATCGGGCACAGATACGCAGTATTTT.

This chain connects TRBV5-6 to TRBJ2-3, with 8 bases lining up with TRBD2. The germline V gene encodes CDR1 SGHDT and CDR2 YYEEEE. There are 16 residues in the CDR3. Unmatched junction bases numbered 8, after V lost 1 base and J lost 4 bases. The CDR3 DNA sequence: TGTGCCAGCAGCTTGCTGGCGGGGGGAGGATCAGATACGCAGTATTTT. Translated: CASSLLAGGGSDTQYF.

The chain employs TRBV25-1 and TRBJ1-4; D gene uncertain. The V end lost 3 bases, the J end lost 3 bases, and 11 bases lay between the germline ends. Germline loops: CDR1 MGHDK, CDR2 SYGVNS. The CDR3 is made up of 15 amino acids. CDR3 sequence: CASSDPRFANEKLFF. The CDR3 coding sequence is TGTGCCAGCAGTGACCCCAGATTTGCTAATGAAAAACTGTTTTTT.

This rearrangement joins TRBV29-1 to TRBJ1-2; D possibly corresponds to TRBD1 (6 bases). Trimming left V 6 bases short and J 4 bases short, with 12 bases between. The germline V gene has CDR1 SQVTM and CDR2 ANQGSEA. The CDR3 contains 12 residues. In DNA, the CDR3 is TGCAGCGTGGTACAGGGTTCCTATGGCTACACCTTC. It codes for CSVVQGSYGYTF.

V and J are TRBV18 and TRBJ1-2; D gene ambiguous. Germline values: CDR1 KGHSH, CDR2 LQKENI. V lost 2 bases and J 6 bases, leaving 16 bases between the germline ends. The CDR3 length is 15 residues. The CDR3 DNA sequence: TGTGCCAGCTCACCAATACTGGATCGGGGAGATGGCTACACCTTC. Its translation: CASSPILDRGDGYTF.